This is a list of T cell receptor beta chains from one sample in a study of T cell responses to AZD1222 COVID-19 vaccine. Some clones are missing from TCRdb's copy, which holds only in-frame ones; the method was immunoSEQ multiplex PCR. The repertoire holds about 120,000 clones, with over 75% as singletons. The sequencing used peripheral blood, collected on day 0 of AZD1222 vaccination. Receptors originate from an adult in good health. Each CDR3 is given with its conserved first and last residue. The order of the fields is clone size, D gene, J gene, V gene, CDR3 protein, CDR3 DNA. The D gene is left open where the match is weak. Size tells how often a clone was seen (once, few, many) or the class of an expanded clone, and some rows leave it out.

clone_size: NA
d_call: NA
j_call: TRBJ2-7
v_call: TRBV4-2
cdr3_aa: CASSQPDGRSYEQYF
cdr3_nt: TGTGCCAGCAGCCAACCGGATGGGCGCTCCTACGAGCAGTACTTC

clone_size: once
d_call: TRBD1
j_call: TRBJ1-4
v_call: TRBV30
cdr3_aa: CAWSVGQGRSNEKLFF
cdr3_nt: TGTGCCTGGAGTGTGGGACAGGGGAGAAGTAATGAAAAACTGTTTTTT

clone_size: few
d_call: NA
j_call: TRBJ2-3
v_call: TRBV7-3
cdr3_aa: CASSFSGARTDTQYF
cdr3_nt: TGTGCCAGCAGCTTTAGCGGAGCTCGCACAGATACGCAGTATTTT

clone_size: NA
d_call: NA
j_call: TRBJ1-1
v_call: TRBV6-6
cdr3_aa: CASSLHQANTEAFF
cdr3_nt: TGTGCCAGCAGCTTACATCAAGCGAACACTGAAGCTTTCTTT

clone_size: NA
d_call: NA
j_call: TRBJ2-7
v_call: TRBV4-3
cdr3_aa: CASSPLYGPYEQYF
cdr3_nt: TGCGCCAGCAGCCCCCTCTACGGTCCCTACGAGCAGTACTTC

clone_size: few
d_call: TRBD1
j_call: TRBJ2-2
v_call: TRBV7-3
cdr3_aa: CASSHGTANTGELFF
cdr3_nt: TGTGCCAGCAGCCACGGGACAGCTAACACCGGGGAGCTGTTTTTT

clone_size: NA
d_call: NA
j_call: TRBJ2-2
v_call: TRBV18
cdr3_aa: CASSPGTGRDTGELFF
cdr3_nt: TGTGCCAGCTCACCAGGTACAGGGCGGGACACCGGGGAGCTGTTTTTT

clone_size: once
d_call: TRBD2
j_call: TRBJ2-1
v_call: TRBV13
cdr3_aa: CASSSTSGRAIHEQFF
cdr3_nt: TGTGCCAGCAGCTCGACTAGCGGGAGGGCCATCCATGAGCAGTTCTTC

clone_size: few
d_call: NA
j_call: TRBJ1-6
v_call: TRBV2
cdr3_aa: CASLGVGHRNSYNSPLHF
cdr3_nt: TGTGCCAGCTTGGGAGTGGGACACCGGAACTCCTATAATTCACCCCTCCACTTT

clone_size: NA
d_call: NA
j_call: TRBJ2-2
v_call: TRBV5-8
cdr3_aa: CASSLEQRALSTGELFF
cdr3_nt: TGTGCCAGCAGCTTGGAACAGAGGGCGCTTAGCACCGGGGAGCTGTTTTTT

clone_size: NA
d_call: NA
j_call: TRBJ1-1
v_call: TRBV25-1
cdr3_aa: CASSGDQVDTEAFF
cdr3_nt: TGTGCCAGCAGTGGGGACCAGGTGGACACTGAAGCTTTCTTT

clone_size: few
d_call: NA
j_call: TRBJ1-2
v_call: TRBV5-6
cdr3_aa: CASSLSYGYTF
cdr3_nt: TGTGCCAGCAGCTTGAGCTATGGCTACACCTTC

clone_size: NA
d_call: TRBD1
j_call: TRBJ1-1
v_call: TRBV28
cdr3_aa: CASSFIQGGRDEAFF
cdr3_nt: TGTGCCAGCAGTTTCATTCAGGGGGGGAGGGATGAAGCTTTCTTT

clone_size: NA
d_call: NA
j_call: TRBJ2-3
v_call: TRBV2
cdr3_aa: CASGWSPADTQYF
cdr3_nt: TGTGCCAGCGGGTGGTCCCCGGCAGATACGCAGTATTTT

clone_size: NA
d_call: NA
j_call: TRBJ1-4
v_call: TRBV6-2/TRBV6-3
cdr3_aa: CASSELYRDEKLFF
cdr3_nt: TGTGCCAGCAGCGAACTCTACAGGGATGAAAAACTGTTTTTT

clone_size: NA
d_call: TRBD1
j_call: TRBJ2-3
v_call: TRBV5-5
cdr3_aa: CASSPGQGAITDTQYF
cdr3_nt: TGTGCCAGCAGCCCGGGACAGGGGGCTATCACAGATACGCAGTATTTT

clone_size: NA
d_call: TRBD2
j_call: TRBJ2-7
v_call: TRBV7-8
cdr3_aa: CASSLGLAGTYEQYF
cdr3_nt: TGTGCCAGCAGCTTGGGACTAGCGGGTACCTACGAGCAGTACTTC

clone_size: NA
d_call: NA
j_call: TRBJ2-1
v_call: TRBV19
cdr3_aa: CASSKASVTNEQFF
cdr3_nt: TGTGCCAGTAGTAAAGCCAGCGTCACCAATGAGCAGTTCTTC

clone_size: once
d_call: NA
j_call: TRBJ1-3
v_call: TRBV4-1
cdr3_aa: CASSGDRSSGNTIYF
cdr3_nt: TGCGCCAGCAGCGGCGACAGAAGCTCTGGAAACACCATATATTTT

clone_size: NA
d_call: NA
j_call: TRBJ1-6
v_call: TRBV6-5
cdr3_aa: CASSDSRYNSPLHF
cdr3_nt: TGTGCCAGCAGTGACTCCCGATATAATTCACCCCTCCACTTT

clone_size: NA
d_call: NA
j_call: TRBJ2-3
v_call: TRBV29-1
cdr3_aa: CSVEGGPGTDTQYF
cdr3_nt: TGCAGCGTTGAGGGGGGCCCTGGCACAGATACGCAGTATTTT

clone_size: NA
d_call: TRBD1
j_call: TRBJ1-5
v_call: TRBV19
cdr3_aa: CASSPTGNYQPQHF
cdr3_nt: TGTGCCAGTAGTCCGACAGGGAACTATCAGCCCCAGCATTTT